In its sample, the clone carrying this T cell receptor (beta chain) was seen a few times. This sample stems from a study of blood T cell repertoires in COVID-19. The wider study: Some COVID-19 samples were acute and others convalescent; all came from the United States, Italy and Spain. T cells, B-cell-depleted T cells, or PBMCs supplied cDNA or gDNA.

Generated by immunoSEQ multiplex PCR, the TCRdb table keeps only in-frame clones and is missing some. The sample holds tens of thousands of clones, under 85% seen once. The Seattle patients joined while their infection was active and were tracked longitudinally afterward. The sequenced sample was peripheral blood. The sequence was obtained from a man aged 50 to 59 with COVID-19, enrolled during active disease.

In nucleotides, the CDR3 is TGCGCCAGCAGCCCGAACAGGCTGGGATCCACAGATACGCAGTATTTT. Its translation: CASSPNRLGSTDTQYF. The chain recombines TRBV4-3 with TRBJ2-3, with D perhaps matching TRBD1 (5 bases). V was shortened by 4 bases and J by 2 bases, with 16 bases between the two germline ends. This CDR3 region has 16 residues. Germline V gives CDR1 LGHNA, CDR2 YSLEER.